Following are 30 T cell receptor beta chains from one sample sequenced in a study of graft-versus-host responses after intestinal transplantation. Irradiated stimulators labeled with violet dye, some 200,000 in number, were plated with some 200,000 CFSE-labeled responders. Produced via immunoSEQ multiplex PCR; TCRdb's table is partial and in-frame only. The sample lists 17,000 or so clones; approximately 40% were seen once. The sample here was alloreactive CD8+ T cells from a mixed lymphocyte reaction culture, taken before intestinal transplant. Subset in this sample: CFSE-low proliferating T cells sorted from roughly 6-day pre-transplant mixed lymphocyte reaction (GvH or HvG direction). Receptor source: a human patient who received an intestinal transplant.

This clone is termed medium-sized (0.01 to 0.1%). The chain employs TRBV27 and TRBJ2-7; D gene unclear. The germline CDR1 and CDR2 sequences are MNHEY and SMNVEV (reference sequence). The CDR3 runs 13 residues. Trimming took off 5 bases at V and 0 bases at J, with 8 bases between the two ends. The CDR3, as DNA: TGTGCCAGCAGTAATGGCGGCTCCTACGAGCAGTACTTC. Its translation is CASSNGGSYEQYF.

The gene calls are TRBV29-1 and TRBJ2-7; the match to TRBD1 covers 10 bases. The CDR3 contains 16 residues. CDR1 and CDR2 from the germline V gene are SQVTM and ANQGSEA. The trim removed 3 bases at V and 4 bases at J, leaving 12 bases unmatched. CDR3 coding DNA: TGCAGCGTTGACGAGGGAGGACAGGGGGGGGAGTACGAGCAGTACTTC. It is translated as CSVDEGGQGGEYEQYF.

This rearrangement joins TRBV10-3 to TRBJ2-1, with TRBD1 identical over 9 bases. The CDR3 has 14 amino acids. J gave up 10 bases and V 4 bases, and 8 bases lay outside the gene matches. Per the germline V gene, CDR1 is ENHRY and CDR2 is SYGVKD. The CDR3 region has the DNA TGTGCCATCAGTGGACCGGGACAGGGAGGCGAGCAGTTCTTC. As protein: CAISGPGQGGEQFF.

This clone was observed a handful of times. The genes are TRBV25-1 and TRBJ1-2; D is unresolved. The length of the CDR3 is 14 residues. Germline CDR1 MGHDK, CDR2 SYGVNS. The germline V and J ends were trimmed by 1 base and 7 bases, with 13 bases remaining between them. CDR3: CASSEWMREGGYTF. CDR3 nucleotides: TGTGCCAGCAGTGAATGGATGAGGGAAGGTGGCTACACCTTC.

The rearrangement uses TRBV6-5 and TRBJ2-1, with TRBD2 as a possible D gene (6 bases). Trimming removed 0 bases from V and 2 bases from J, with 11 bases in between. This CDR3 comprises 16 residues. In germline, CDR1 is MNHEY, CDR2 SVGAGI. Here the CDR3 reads CASSYSGTSTYNEQFF. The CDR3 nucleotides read TGTGCCAGCAGTTACTCAGGGACTTCTACCTACAATGAGCAGTTCTTC.

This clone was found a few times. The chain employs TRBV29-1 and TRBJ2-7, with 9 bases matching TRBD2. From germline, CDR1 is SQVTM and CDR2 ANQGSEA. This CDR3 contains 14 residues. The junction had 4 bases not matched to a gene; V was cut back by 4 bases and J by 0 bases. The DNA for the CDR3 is TGCAGCGTTGTCCATAGCGGGAGCTCCTACGAGCAGTACTTC. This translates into CSVVHSGSSYEQYF.

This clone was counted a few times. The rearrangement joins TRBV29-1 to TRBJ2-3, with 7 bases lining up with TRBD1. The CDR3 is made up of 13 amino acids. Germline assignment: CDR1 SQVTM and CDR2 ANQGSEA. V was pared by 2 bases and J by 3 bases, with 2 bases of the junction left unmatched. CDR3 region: CSVETGETDTQYF. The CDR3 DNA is TGCAGCGTTGAAACAGGGGAGACAGATACGCAGTATTTT.

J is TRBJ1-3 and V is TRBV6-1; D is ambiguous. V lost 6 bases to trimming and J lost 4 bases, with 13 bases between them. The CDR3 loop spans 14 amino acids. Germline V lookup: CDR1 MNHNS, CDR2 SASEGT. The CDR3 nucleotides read TGTGCCAGCAGGTCCCGGGGAGCCGGAAACACCATATATTTT. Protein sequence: CASRSRGAGNTIYF.

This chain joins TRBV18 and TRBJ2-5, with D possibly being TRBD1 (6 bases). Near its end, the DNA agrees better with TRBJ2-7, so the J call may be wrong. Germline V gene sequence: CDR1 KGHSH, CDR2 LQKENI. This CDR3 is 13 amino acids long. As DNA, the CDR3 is TGTGCCAGCTCACCGGACAGAGCCTACGAGCAGTACTTC. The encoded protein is CASSPDRAYEQYF.

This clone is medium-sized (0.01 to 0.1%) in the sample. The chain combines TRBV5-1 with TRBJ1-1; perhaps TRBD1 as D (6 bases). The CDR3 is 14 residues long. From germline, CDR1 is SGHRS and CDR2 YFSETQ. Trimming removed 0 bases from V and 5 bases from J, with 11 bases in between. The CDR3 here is CASSLGAGETEAFF. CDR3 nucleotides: TGCGCCAGCAGCTTGGGGGCAGGGGAAACTGAAGCTTTCTTT.

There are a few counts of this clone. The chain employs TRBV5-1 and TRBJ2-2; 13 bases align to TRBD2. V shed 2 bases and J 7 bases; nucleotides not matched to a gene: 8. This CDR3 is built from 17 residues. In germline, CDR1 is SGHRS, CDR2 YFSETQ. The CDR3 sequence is CASSLQGLAGAIGELFF. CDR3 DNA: TGCGCCAGCAGCTTACAAGGACTAGCGGGAGCAATCGGGGAGCTGTTTTTT.

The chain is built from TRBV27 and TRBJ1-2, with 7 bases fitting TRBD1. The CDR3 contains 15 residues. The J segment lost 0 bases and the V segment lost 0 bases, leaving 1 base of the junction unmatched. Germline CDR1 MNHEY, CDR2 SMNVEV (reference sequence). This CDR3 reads CASSLSQGANYGYTF. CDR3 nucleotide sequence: TGTGCCAGCAGTTTATCGCAGGGGGCTAACTATGGCTACACCTTC.

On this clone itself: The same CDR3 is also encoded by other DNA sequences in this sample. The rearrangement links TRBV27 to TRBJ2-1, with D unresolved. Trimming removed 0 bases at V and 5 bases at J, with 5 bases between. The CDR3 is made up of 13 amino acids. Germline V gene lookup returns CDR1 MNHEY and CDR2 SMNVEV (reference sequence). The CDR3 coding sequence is TGTGCCAGCAGTTTATCCTCAAACAATGAGCAGTTCTTC. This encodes CASSLSSNNEQFF.

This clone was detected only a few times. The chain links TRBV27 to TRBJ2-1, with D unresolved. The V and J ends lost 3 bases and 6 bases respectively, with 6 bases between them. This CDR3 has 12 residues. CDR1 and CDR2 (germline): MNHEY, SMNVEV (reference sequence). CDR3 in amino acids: CASSFNFNEQFF. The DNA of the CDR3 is TGTGCCAGCAGTTTTAACTTCAATGAGCAGTTCTTC.

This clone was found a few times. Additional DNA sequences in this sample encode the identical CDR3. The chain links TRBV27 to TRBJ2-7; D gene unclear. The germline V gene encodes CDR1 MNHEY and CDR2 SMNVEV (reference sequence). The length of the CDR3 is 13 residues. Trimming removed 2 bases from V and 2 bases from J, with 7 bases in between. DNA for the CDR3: TGTGCCAGCAGTTTAGGGCAAACCTACGAGCAGTACTTC. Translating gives CASSLGQTYEQYF.

In nucleotides, the CDR3 is TGTGCCAGCTCACCGGAAATTCGGCAGGCCAGCTCCTACGAGCAGTACTTC. Residues: CASSPEIRQASSYEQYF. This sequence joins TRBV18 and TRBJ2-7; D gene unclear. V was shortened by 3 bases and J by 0 bases, with 18 bases between the two germline ends. The CDR3 is made up of 17 amino acids. Germline V gene data show CDR1 as KGHSH and CDR2 as LQKENI. Looking up the rest from reference TRBV18 and TRBJ2-7 gives the full variable domain: NAGVMQNPRHLVRRRGQEARLRCSPMKGHSHVYWYRQLPEEGLKFMVYLQKENIIDESGMPKERFSAEFPKEGPSILRIQQVVRGDSAAYFCASSPEIRQASSYEQYFGPGTRLTVT.

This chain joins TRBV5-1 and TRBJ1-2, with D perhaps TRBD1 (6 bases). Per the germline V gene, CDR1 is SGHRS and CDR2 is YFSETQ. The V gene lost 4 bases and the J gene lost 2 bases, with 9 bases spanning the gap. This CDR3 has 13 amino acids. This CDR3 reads CASSERGNYGYTF. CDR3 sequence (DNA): TGCGCCAGCAGCGAGAGGGGGAACTATGGCTACACCTTC.

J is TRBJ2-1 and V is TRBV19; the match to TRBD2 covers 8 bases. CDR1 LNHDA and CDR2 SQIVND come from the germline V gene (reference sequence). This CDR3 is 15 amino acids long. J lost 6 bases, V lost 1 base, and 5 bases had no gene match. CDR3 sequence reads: CASSIGLAGLNEQFF. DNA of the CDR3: TGTGCCAGTAGTATAGGTCTAGCGGGCCTCAATGAGCAGTTCTTC.

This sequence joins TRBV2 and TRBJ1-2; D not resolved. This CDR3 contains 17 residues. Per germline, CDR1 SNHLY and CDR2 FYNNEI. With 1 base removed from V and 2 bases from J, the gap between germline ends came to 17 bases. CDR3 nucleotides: TGTGCCAGCAGTGAAGTTAGTAGGCAGGCCACAAACTATGGCTACACCTTC. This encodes CASSEVSRQATNYGYTF.

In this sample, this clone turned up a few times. CDR3 in DNA: TGTGCCAGTAGTACATCACAGTACTCTCAAGAGACCCAGTACTTC. Protein sequence: CASSTSQYSQETQYF. The chain couples TRBV19 to TRBJ2-5; D gene ambiguous. This CDR3 has 15 residues. Looked up from germline, CDR1 is LNHDA and CDR2 is SQIVND (reference sequence). With 4 bases removed from V and 2 bases from J, the gap between germline ends came to 14 bases.

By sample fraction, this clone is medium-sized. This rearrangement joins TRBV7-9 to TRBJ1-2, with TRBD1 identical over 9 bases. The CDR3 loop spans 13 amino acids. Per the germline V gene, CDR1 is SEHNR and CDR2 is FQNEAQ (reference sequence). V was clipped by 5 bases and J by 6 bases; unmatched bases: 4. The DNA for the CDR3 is TGTGCCAGCAGCGCGGACAGGGGCGATGGCTACACCTTC. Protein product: CASSADRGDGYTF.

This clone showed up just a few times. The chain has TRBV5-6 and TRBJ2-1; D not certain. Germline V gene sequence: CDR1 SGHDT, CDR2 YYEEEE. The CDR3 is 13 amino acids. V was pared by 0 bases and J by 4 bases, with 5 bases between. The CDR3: CASSLETYNEQFF. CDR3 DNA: TGTGCCAGCAGCTTGGAGACATACAATGAGCAGTTCTTC.

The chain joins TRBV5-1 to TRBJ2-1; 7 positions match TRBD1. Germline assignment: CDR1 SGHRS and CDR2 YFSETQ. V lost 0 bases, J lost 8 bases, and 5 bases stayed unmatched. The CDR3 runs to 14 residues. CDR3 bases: TGCGCCAGCAGCTTGGGAGTAGGGGGCGATGAGCAGTTCTTC. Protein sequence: CASSLGVGGDEQFF.

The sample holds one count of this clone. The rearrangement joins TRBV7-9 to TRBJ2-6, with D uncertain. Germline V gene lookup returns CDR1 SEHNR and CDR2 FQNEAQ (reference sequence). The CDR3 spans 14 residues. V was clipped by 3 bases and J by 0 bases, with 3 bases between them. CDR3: CASSLPSGANVLTF. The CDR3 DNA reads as TGTGCCAGCAGCTTGCCCTCTGGGGCCAACGTCCTGACTTTC.

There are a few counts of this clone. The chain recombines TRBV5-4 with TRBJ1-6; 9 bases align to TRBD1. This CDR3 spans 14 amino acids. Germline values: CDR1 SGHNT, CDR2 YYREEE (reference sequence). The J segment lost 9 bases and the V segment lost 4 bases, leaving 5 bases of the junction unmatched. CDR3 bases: TGTGCCAGCAGCCACAGGGGGCGAGCTTCACCCCTCCACTTT. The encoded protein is CASSHRGRASPLHF.

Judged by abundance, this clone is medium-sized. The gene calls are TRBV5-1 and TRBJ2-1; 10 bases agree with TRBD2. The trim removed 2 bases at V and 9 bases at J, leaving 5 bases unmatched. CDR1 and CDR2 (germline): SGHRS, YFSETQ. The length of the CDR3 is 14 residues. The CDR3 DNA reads TGCGCCAGCAGCTTCCCTAGCGGGAGTGTTGAGCAGTTCTTC. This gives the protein CASSFPSGSVEQFF. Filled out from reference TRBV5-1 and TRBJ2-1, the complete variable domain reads KAGVTQTPRYLIKTRGQQVTLSCSPISGHRSVSWYQQTPGQGLQFLFEYFSETQRNKGNFPGRFSGRQFSNSRSEMNVSTLELGDSALYLCASSFPSGSVEQFFGPGTRLTVL.

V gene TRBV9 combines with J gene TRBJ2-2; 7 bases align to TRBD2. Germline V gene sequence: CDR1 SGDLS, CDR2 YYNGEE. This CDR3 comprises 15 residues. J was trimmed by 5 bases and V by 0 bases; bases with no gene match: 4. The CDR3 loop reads CASSVGSGGTGELFF. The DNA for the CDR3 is TGTGCCAGCAGCGTAGGTTCCGGGGGGACCGGGGAGCTGTTTTTT.

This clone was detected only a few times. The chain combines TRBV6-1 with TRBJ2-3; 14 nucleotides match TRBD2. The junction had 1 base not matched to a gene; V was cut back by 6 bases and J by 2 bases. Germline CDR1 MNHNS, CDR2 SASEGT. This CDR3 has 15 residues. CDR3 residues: CASRGLAGDTDTQYF. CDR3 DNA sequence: TGTGCCAGCAGGGGACTAGCGGGAGACACAGATACGCAGTATTTT.

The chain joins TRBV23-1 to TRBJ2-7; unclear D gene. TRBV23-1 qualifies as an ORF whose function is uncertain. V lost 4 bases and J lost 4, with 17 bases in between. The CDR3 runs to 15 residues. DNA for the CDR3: TGCGCCAGCAGTCTGACCATTAATGGGATATACGAGCAGTACTTC. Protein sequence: CASSLTINGIYEQYF.

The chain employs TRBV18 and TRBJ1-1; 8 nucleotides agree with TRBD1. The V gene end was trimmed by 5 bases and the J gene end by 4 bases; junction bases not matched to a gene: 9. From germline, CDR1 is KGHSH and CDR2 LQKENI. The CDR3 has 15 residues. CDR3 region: CASSSRSGGFTEAFF. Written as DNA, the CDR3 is TGTGCCAGCTCATCGCGATCAGGGGGCTTCACTGAAGCTTTCTTT.